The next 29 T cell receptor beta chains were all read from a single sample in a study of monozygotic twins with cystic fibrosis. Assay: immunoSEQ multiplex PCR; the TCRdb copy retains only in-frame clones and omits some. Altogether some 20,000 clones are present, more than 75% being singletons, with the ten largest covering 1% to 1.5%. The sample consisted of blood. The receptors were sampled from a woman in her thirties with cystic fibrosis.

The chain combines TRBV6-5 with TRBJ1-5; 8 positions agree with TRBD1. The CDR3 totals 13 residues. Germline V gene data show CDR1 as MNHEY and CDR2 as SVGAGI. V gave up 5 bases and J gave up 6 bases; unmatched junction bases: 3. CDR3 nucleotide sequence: TGTGCCAGCAGTGGGACAGGTACTCAGCCCCAGCATTTT. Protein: CASSGTGTQPQHF.

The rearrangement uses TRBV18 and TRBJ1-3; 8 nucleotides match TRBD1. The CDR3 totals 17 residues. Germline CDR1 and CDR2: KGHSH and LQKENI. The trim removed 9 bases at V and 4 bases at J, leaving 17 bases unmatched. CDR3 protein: CARSLGAGGAGGNTIYF. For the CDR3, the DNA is TGTGCCAGAAGTTTGGGAGCAGGGGGCGCGGGAGGAAACACCATATATTTT.

Here the CDR3 reads CASSEGYNSGNTIYF. As DNA, the CDR3 is TGTGCCAGCAGTGAAGGGTACAACTCTGGAAACACCATATATTTT. J is TRBJ1-3 and V is TRBV2; unclear D gene. The CDR3 is made up of 15 amino acids. Between the trimmed V and J ends, which lost 1 base and 0 bases, there was a span of 7 bases. Per germline, CDR1 SNHLY and CDR2 FYNNEI.

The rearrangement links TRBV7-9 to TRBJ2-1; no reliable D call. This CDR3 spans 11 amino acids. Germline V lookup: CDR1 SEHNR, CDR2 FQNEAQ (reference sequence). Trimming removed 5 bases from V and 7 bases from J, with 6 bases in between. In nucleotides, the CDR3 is TGTGCCAGCAGCAATCTTAATGAGCAGTTCTTC. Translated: CASSNLNEQFF.

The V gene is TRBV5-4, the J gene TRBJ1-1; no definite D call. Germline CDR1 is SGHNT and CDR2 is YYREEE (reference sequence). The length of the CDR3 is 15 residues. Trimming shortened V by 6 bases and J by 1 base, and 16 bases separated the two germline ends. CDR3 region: CASTQSAERNTEAFF. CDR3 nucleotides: TGTGCCAGCACCCAATCGGCCGAACGGAACACTGAAGCTTTCTTT.

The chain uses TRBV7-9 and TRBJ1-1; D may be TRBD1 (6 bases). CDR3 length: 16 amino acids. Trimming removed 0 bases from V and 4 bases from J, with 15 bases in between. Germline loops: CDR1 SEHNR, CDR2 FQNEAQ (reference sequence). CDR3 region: CASSLASTGWSTEAFF. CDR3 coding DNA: TGTGCCAGCAGCTTAGCATCGACAGGATGGAGCACTGAAGCTTTCTTT.

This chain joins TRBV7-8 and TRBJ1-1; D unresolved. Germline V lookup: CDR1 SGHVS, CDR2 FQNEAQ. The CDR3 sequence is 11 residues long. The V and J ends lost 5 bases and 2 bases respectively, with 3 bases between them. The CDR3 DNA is TGTGCCAGCAGCATAAACACTGAAGCTTTCTTT. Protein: CASSINTEAFF.

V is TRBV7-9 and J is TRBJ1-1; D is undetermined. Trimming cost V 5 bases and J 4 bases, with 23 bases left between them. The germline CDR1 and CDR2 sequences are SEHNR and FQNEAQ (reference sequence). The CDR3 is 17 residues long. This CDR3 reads CASSPFSGRGYSTEAFF. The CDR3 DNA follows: TGTGCCAGCAGCCCCTTTAGTGGGCGGGGATACAGCACTGAAGCTTTCTTT.

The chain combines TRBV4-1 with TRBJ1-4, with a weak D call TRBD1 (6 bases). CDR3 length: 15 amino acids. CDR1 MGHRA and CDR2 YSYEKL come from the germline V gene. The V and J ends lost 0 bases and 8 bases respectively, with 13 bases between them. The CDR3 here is CASSQEGSGGEKLFF. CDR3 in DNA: TGCGCCAGCAGCCAAGAAGGGTCTGGGGGCGAAAAACTGTTTTTT.

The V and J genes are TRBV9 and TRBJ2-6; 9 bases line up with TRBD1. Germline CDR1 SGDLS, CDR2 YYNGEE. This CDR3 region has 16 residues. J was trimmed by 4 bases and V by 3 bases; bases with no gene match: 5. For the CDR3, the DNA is TGTGCCAGCAGCGCCGGGACAGGGCAAGGGGCCAACGTCCTGACTTTC. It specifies CASSAGTGQGANVLTF.

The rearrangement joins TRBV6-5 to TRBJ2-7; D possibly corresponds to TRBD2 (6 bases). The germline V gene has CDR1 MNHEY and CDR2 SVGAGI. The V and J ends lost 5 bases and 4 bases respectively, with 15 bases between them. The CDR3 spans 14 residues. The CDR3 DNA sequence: TGTGCCAGCAGTGGGCAAGCGGGTAGATACGAGCAGTACTTC. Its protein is CASSGQAGRYEQYF.

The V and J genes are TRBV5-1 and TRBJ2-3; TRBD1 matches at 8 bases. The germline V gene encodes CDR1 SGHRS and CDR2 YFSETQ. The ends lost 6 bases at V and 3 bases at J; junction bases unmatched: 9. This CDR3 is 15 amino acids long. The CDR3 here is CASTPRTGHTDTQYF. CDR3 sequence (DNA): TGCGCCAGCACCCCTAGGACAGGGCATACAGATACGCAGTATTTT. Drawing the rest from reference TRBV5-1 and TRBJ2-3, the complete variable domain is KAGVTQTPRYLIKTRGQQVTLSCSPISGHRSVSWYQQTPGQGLQFLFEYFSETQRNKGNFPGRFSGRQFSNSRSEMNVSTLELGDSALYLCASTPRTGHTDTQYFGPGTRLTVL.

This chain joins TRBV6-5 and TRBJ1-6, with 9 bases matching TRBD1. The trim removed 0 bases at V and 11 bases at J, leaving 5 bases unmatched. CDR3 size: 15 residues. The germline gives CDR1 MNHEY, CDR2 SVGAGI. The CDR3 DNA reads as TGTGCCAGCAGTTACTCAGGGACAGGGTTGACACCCCTCCACTTT. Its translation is CASSYSGTGLTPLHF.

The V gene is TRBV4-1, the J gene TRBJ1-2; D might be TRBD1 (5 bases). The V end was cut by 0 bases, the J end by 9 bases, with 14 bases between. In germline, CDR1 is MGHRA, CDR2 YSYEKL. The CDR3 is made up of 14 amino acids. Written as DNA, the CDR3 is TGCGCCAGCAGCCAAGAGGTCAGGGTTTCGAGCTACACCTTC. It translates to CASSQEVRVSSYTF.

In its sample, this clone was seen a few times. The chain's CDR3 is CASSTASYEQYF. The CDR3 DNA reads TGTGCCAGCAGCACGGCCTCCTACGAGCAGTACTTC. The V and J genes are TRBV7-9 and TRBJ2-7; D unclear. The CDR3 has 12 amino acids. In germline, CDR1 is SEHNR, CDR2 FQNEAQ (reference sequence). The V and J ends lost 5 bases and 0 bases respectively, with 5 bases between them.

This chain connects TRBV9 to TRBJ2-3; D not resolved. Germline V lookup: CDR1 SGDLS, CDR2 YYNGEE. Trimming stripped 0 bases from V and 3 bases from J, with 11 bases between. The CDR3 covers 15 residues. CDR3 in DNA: TGTGCCAGCAGCGTAGAGGTTAGGTCGACAGATACGCAGTATTTT. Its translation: CASSVEVRSTDTQYF. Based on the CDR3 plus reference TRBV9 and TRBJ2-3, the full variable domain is DSGVTQTPKHLITATGQRVTLRCSPRSGDLSVYWYQQSLDQGLQFLIQYYNGEERAKGNILERFSAQQFPDLHSELNLSSLELGDSALYFCASSVEVRSTDTQYFGPGTRLTVL.

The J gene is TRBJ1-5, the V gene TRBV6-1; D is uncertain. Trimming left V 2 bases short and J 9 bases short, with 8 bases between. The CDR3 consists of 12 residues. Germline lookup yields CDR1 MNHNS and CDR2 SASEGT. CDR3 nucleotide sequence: TGTGCCAGCAGTGAACCCCTCATGCCCCAGCATTTT. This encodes CASSEPLMPQHF.

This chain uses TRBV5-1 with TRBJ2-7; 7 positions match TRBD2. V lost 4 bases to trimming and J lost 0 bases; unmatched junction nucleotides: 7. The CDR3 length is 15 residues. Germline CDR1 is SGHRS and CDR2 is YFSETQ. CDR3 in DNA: TGCGCCAGCAGCCAGATTAGCGGGCGCTCCTACGAGCAGTACTTC. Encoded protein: CASSQISGRSYEQYF.

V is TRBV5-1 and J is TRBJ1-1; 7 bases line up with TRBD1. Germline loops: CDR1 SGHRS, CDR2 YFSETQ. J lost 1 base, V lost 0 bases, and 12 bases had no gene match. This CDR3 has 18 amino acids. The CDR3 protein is CASSLVISGGQKNTEAFF. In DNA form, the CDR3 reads TGCGCCAGCAGCTTGGTCATTTCTGGGGGACAGAAGAACACTGAAGCTTTCTTT.

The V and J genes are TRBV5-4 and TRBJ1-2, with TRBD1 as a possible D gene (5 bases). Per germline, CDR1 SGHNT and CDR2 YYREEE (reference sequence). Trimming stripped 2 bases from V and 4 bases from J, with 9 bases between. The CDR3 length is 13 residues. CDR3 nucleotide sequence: TGTGCCAGCAGCTTAGGGGCCGTCTATGGCTACACCTTC. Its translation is CASSLGAVYGYTF.

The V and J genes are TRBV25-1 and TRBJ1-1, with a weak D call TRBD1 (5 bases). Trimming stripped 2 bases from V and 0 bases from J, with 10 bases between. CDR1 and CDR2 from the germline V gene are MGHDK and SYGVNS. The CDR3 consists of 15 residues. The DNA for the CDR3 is TGTGCCAGCAGTGAAACAGCAGGGATGAACACTGAAGCTTTCTTT. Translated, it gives CASSETAGMNTEAFF.

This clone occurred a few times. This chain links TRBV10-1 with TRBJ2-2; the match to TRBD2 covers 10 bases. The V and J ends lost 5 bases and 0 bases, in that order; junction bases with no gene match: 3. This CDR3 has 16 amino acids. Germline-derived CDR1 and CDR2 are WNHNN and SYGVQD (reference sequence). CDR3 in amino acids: CASSTLAGANTGELFF. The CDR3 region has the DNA TGCGCCAGCAGTACCCTAGCGGGAGCGAACACCGGGGAGCTGTTTTTT.

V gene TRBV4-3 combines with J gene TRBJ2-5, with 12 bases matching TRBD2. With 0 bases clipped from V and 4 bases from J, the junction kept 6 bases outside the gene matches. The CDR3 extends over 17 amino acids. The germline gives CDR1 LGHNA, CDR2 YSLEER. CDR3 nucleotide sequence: TGCGCCAGCAGCCAAGATCCACCTAGCGGGGGGGCAGAGACCCAGTACTTC. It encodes CASSQDPPSGGAETQYF.

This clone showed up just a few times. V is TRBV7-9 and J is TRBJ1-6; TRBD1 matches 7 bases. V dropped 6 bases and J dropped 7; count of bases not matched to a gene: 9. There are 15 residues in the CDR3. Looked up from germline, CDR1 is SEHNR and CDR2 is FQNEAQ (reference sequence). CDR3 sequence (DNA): TGTGCCAGCAGTTCCGACAGGGTCCTCAATTCACCCCTCCACTTT. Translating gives CASSSDRVLNSPLHF. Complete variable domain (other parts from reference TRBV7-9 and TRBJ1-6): DTGVSQNPRHKITKRGQNVTFRCDPISEHNRLYWYRQTLGQGPEFLTYFQNEAQLEKSRLLSDRFSAERPKGSFSTLEIQRTEQGDSAMYLCASSSDRVLNSPLHFGNGTRLTVT.

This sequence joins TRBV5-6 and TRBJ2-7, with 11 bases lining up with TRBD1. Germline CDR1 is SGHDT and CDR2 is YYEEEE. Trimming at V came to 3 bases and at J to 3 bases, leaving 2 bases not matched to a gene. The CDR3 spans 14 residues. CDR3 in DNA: TGTGCCAGCAGCTACGGGACAGGGGGCTACGAGCAGTACTTC. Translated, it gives CASSYGTGGYEQYF.

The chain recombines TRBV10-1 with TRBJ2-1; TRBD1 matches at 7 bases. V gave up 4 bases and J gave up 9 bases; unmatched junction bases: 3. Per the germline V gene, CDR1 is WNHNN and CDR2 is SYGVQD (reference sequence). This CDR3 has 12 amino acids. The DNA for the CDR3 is TGCGCCAGCAGTGCCACAGGGGTTGAGCAGTTCTTC. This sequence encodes CASSATGVEQFF.

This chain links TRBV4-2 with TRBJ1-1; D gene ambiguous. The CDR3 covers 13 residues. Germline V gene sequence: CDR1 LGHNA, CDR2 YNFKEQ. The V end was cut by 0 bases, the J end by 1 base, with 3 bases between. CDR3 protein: CASSQDENTEAFF. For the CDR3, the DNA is TGTGCCAGCAGCCAAGATGAGAACACTGAAGCTTTCTTT.

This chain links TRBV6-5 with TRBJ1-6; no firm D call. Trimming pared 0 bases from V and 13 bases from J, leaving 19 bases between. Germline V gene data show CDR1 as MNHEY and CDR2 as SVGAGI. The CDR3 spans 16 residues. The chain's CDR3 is CASSYSGLGYAAPLHF. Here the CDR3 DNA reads TGTGCCAGCAGTTACTCCGGGTTAGGATATGCGGCTCCCCTCCACTTT.

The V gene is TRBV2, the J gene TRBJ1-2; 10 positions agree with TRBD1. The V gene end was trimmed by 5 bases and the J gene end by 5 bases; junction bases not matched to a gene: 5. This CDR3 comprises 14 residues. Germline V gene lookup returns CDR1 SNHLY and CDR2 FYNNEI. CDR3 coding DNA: TGTGCCAGCAGTCCTCAGGGACAGGGGTATGGCTACACCTTC. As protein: CASSPQGQGYGYTF.